What follows is one TCR beta chain and its context. Its antigen is currently unknown. The entry originates in a study of blood T cells in healthy people across ages. Study-wide results and limits: The study regarded diversity estimates from one million T cells as underestimates.

Through a sample-barcoded 5' primer and a J-beta primer mix, a second PCR was run for about 7 to 12 cycles. Each CDR3 protein is one row after TCRdb ran MiXCR on the 5' RACE reads. The sample records 850,000 to 1,100,000 distinct CDR3 sequences, about two fifths being singletons. Germline values: CDR1 SGHRS, CDR2 YFSETQ. The CDR3 consists of 16 residues. The V end lost 2 bases, the J end lost 8 bases, and 20 bases lay between the germline ends. The rearrangement joins TRBV5-1 to TRBJ2-1; a weak D match, TRBD2 (6 bases). The sequenced sample consisted of blood. This receptor was taken from a man younger than 30 in good health. CDR3 sequence reads: CASSLGGYEVLDEQFF. For the CDR3, the DNA is TGCGCCAGCAGCTTAGGAGGGTACGAGGTGTTGGATGAGCAGTTCTTC.